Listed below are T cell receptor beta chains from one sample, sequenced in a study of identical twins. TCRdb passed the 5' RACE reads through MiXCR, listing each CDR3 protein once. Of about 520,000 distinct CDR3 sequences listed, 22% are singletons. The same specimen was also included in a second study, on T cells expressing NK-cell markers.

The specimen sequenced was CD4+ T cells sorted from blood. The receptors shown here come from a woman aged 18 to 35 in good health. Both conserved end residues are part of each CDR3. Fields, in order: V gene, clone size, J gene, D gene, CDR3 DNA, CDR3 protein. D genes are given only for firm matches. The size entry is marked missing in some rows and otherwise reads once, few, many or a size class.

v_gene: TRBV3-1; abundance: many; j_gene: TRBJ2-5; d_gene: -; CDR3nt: TGTGCCAGCAGCCAAGAGACCCAGTACTTC; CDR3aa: CASSQETQYF
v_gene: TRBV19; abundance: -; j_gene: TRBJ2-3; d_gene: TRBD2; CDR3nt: TGTGCCAGTAGTCTAGCGGGAGTCCTCGCAGATACGCAGTATTTT; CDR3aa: CASSLAGVLADTQYF
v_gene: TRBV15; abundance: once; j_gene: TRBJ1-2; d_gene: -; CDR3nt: TGTGCCACCAGGGCGGAGCGGGACTATGGCTACACCTTC; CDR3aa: CATRAERDYGYTF
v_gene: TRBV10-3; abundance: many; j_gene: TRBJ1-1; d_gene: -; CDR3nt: TGTGCCATCAGTGAGTCGGGAGGAGTAGGACAGTTT; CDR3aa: CAISESGGVGQF
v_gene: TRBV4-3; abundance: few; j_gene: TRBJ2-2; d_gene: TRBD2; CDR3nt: TGCGCCAGCAGCCAAGAGCCGGGACTAGCGACCGGGGAGCTGTTTTTT; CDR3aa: CASSQEPGLATGELFF
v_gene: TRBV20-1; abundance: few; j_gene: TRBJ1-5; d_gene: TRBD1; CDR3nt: TGCAGTGCTAGAGACCGACAGGGTGGTCAGCCCCAGCATTTT; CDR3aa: CSARDRQGGQPQHF
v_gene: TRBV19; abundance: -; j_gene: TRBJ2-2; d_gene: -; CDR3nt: TGTGCCAGTAGTAGCCAAGGGTCGCGTGACACCGGGGAGCTGTTTTTT; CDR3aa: CASSSQGSRDTGELFF
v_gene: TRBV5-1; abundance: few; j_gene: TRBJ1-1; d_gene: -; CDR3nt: TGCGCCAGCAGCTTGGCTGGCAGGGGACGGACTGAAGCTTTCTTT; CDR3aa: CASSLAGRGRTEAFF
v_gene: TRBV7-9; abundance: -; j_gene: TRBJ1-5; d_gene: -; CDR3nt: TGTGCCAGCAGCTTAAGTACCTATCAGCCCCAGCATTTT; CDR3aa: CASSLSTYQPQHF
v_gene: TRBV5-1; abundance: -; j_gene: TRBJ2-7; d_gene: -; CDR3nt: TGCGCCAGCAGCCCAGAACAGGGAACAGATCGCTCCGAGCAGTACTTC; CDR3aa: CASSPEQGTDRSEQYF
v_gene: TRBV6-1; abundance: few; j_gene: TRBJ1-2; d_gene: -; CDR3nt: TGTGCCAGCAGTCCCGACGAACTCTATGGCTACACCTTC; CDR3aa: CASSPDELYGYTF
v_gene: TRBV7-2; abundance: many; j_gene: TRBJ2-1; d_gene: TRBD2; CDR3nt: TGTGCCAGGGGTAGCGGGGAGGTATACAATGAGCAGTTCTTC; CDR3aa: CARGSGEVYNEQFF
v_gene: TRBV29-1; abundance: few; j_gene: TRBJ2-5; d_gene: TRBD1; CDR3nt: TGCAGCGGGTTTGACAGGGGGGAGACCCAGTACTTC; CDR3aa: CSGFDRGETQYF
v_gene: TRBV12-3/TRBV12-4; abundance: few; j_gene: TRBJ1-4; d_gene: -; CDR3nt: TGTGCCAGCCGGGAGACAGTGTTTGAAAAACTGTTTTTT; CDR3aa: CASRETVFEKLFF
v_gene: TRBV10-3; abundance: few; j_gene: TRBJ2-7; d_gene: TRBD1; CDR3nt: TGTGCCAGCAGGACAGGGGCACCCTACGAGCAGTACTTC; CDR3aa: CASRTGAPYEQYF
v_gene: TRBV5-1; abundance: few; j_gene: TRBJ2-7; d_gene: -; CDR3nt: TGCGCCAGCAGCTCGACACCGGGCCTCGCCTACGAGCAGTACTTC; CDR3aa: CASSSTPGLAYEQYF
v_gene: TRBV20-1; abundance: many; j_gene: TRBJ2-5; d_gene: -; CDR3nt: TGCAGTGCGCATCCAGGGTTAGGGGAGACCCAGTACTTC; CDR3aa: CSAHPGLGETQYF
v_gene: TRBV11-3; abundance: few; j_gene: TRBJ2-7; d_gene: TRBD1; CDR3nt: TGTGCCAGCAGCTTCCCCCAAGCAGGGGGCTACGAGCAGTACTTC; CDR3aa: CASSFPQAGGYEQYF
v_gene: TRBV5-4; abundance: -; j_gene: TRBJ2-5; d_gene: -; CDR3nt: TGTGCCAGCAGCTCACAACTAGCTAGCGAGACCCAGTACTTC; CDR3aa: CASSSQLASETQYF
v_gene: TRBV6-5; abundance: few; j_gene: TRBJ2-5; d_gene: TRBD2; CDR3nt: TGTGCCAGCAGTTCCGCCATCAACCTGGGACTAGCGGGGAAAGAGACCCAGTACTTC; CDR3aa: CASSSAINLGLAGKETQYF
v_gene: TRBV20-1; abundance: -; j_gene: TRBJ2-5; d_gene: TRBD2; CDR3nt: TGCAGTGCTGGTCGCCTAGCGGGGGGACAAGAGACCCAGTACTTC; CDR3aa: CSAGRLAGGQETQYF
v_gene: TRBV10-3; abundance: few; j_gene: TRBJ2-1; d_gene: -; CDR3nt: TGTGCCATCGAGACAGGGAGGGACAATGAGCAGTTCTTC; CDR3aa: CAIETGRDNEQFF
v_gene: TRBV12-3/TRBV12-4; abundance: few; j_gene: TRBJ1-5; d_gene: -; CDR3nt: TGTGCCAGCAGTTTAGGAGGGGCGTCGGCCCAGCATTTT; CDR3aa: CASSLGGASAQHF
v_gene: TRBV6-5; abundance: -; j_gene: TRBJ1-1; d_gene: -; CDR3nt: TGTGCCAGCAGTTACTCCCAACCCAGGGGCACTGAAGCTTTCTTT; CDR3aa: CASSYSQPRGTEAFF
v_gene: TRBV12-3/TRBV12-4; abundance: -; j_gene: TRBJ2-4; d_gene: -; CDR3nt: TGTGCCAGCAGTCCTAGTCTAAAGGATGGAAGAGCCAAAAACATTCAGTACTTC; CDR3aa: CASSPSLKDGRAKNIQYF
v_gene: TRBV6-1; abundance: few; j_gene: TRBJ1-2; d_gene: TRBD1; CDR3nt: TGTGCCAGCAAAGTAACAGGGGGGAGCTATGGCTACACCTTC; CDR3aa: CASKVTGGSYGYTF
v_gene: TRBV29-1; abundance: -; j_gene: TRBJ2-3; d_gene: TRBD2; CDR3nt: TGCAGCGGACGACTAGCGCAAAGCACAGATACGCAGTATTTT; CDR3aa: CSGRLAQSTDTQYF
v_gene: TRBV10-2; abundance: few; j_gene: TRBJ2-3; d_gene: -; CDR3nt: TGCGCCAGCAGTGAGACAGCACCCGCAGATACGCAGTATTTT; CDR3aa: CASSETAPADTQYF
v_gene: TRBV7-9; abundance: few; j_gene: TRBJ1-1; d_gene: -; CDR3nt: TGTGCCAGCAGCTTAGTAGGGGGGGGAGACACTGAAGCTTTCTTT; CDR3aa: CASSLVGGGDTEAFF
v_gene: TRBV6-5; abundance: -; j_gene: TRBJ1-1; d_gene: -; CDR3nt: TGTGCCAGCAGTTACTCTGAGGGGGTCACTGAAGCTTTCTTT; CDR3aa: CASSYSEGVTEAFF
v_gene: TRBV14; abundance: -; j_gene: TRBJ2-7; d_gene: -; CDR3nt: TGTGCCAGCAGCCAAGATCTGGAGAGCACAAACTACGAGCAGTACTTC; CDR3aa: CASSQDLESTNYEQYF
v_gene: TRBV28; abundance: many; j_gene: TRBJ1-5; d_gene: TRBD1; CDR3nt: TGTGCCAGCAGGGGAACAGGGGTGGGAAATCAGCCCCAGCATTTT; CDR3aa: CASRGTGVGNQPQHF
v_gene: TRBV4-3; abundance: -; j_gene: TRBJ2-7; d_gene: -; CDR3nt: TGCGCCAGCAGCCCCTCTCTGAGGGTCTCCTACGAGCAGTACTTC; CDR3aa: CASSPSLRVSYEQYF
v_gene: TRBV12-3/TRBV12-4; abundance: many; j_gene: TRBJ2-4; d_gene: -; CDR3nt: TGTGCCAGCAGGACCACAGGGATAAACATTCAGTACTTC; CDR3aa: CASRTTGINIQYF
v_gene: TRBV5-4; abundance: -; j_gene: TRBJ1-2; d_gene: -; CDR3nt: TGTGCCAGCACCCGCAGGGAGGGGTGGACTTTTGGCTACACCTTC; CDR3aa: CASTRREGWTFGYTF
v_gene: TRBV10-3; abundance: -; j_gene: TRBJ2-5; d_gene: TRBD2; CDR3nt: TGTGCCATCAGTGATCCTCGGGGGGGTAGAGGAGAGACCCAGTACTTC; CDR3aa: CAISDPRGGRGETQYF
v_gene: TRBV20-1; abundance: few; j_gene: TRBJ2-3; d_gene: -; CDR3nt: TGCAGTGCTTCAACTAGTCCTTACGCAGATACGCAGTATTTT; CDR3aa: CSASTSPYADTQYF
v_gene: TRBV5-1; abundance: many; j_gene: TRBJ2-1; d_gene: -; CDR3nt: TGCGCCAGCAGCTTTGGGCGAGCCAATGAGCAGTTCTTC; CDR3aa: CASSFGRANEQFF
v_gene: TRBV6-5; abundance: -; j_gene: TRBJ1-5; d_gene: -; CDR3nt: TGTGCCAGCAGTTTCCCCACAGGGTCGAATCAGCCCCAGCATTTT; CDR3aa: CASSFPTGSNQPQHF
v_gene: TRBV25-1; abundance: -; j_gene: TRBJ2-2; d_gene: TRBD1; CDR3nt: TGTGCCAGCAGTGACCCTCGGACAGGGGACGGGGAGCTGTTTTTT; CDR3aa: CASSDPRTGDGELFF
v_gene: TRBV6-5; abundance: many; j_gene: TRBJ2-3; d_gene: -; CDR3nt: TGTGCCAGCAGGGAGGGGGATACGCAGTATTTT; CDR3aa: CASREGDTQYF
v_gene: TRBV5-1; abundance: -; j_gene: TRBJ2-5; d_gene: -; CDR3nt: TGCGCCAGCAGCTTGGGGTCGGCTGCGGGCCAAGAGACCCAGTACTTC; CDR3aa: CASSLGSAAGQETQYF
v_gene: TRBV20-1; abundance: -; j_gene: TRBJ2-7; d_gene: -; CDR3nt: TGCAGTGCGGCACGTCGAGGGGCTAGCTCCTACGAGCAGTACTTC; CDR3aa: CSAARRGASSYEQYF
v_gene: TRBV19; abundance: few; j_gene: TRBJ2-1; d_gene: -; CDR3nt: TGTGCCACCAGAGTCGAGGGGAGGTACAATGAGCAGTTCTTC; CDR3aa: CATRVEGRYNEQFF
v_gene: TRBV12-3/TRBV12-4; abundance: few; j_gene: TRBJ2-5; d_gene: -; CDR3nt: TGTGCCAGCAGGGCGCAGTCGGGAGAGACCCAGTACTTC; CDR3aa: CASRAQSGETQYF
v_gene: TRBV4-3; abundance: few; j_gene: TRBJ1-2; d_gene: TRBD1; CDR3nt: TGCGCCAGCAGCCAAGATCGGAGACAGGGCTATGGCTACACCTTC; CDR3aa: CASSQDRRQGYGYTF
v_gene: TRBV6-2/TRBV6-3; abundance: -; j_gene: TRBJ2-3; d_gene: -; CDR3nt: TGTGCCAGCCTCCAGTTCGGCACAGATACGCAGTATTTT; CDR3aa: CASLQFGTDTQYF
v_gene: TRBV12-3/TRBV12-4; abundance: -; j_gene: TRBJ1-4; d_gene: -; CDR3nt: TGTGCCAGCAGTTTGAGGAGGGGGGGAGGAGAAAAACTGTTTTTT; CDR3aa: CASSLRRGGGEKLFF
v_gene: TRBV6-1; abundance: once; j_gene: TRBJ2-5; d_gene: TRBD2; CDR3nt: TGTGCCAGCAGGGGGACTAGCGGGCAAGAGACCCAGTACTTC; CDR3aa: CASRGTSGQETQYF
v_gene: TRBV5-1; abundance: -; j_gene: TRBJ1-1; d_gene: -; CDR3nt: TGCGCCAGCAGCTTGGGGACGTCGAGAACTGAAGCTTTCTTT; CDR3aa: CASSLGTSRTEAFF
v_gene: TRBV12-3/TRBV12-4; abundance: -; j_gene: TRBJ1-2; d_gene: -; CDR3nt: TGTGCCAGCAGAGCAGGGACCTATGGCTACACCTTC; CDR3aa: CASRAGTYGYTF